A single sample gave rise to the 14 T cell receptor beta chains below, sequenced in a study of T cells in Graves' hyperthyroidism and ophthalmopathy. RNA transcripts served as the template for amplifying TCR beta CDR3 regions. HTBI primers were used for first-round RT-PCR of the TCR CDR3. TCRdb passed the multiplex PCR reads through MiXCR, listing each CDR3 protein once. The table records under 350,000 distinct CDR3 sequences, roughly a fifth of them present only once. Sequences were obtained from blood. Receptors originate from a woman aged 45-60 years with Graves' hyperthyroidism.

This clonotype was seen many times. The J gene is TRBJ2-3, the V gene TRBV11-3, with TRBD2 matching over 9 bases. Germline lookup yields CDR1 SGHNT and CDR2 YENEEA. The V gene end was trimmed by 0 bases and the J gene end by 6 bases; junction bases not matched to a gene: 10. CDR3 length equals 17 residues. Here the CDR3 DNA reads TGTGCCAGCAGCTTAGATAGGAGGGCTAGCGGGATGGATACGCAGTATTTT. It yields the protein CASSLDRRASGMDTQYF.

This clonotype appeared many times. The rearrangement joins TRBV11-2 to TRBJ2-5, with 8 bases aligning to TRBD1. Germline V CDR1 and CDR2: SGHAT, FQNNGV. V gave up 2 bases and J gave up 7 bases; unmatched junction bases: 15. This CDR3 is 17 amino acids long. In nucleotides, the CDR3 is TGTGCCAGCAGCTTACTATCCGGCACAGGGGGATTGGGGACCCAGTACTTC. This encodes CASSLLSGTGGLGTQYF.

This chain links TRBV28 with TRBJ2-1; 8 nucleotides agree with TRBD2. CDR3 length: 14 amino acids. CDR1 is MDHEN, CDR2 SYDVKM, per germline. The J segment lost 9 bases and the V segment lost 7 bases, leaving 11 bases of the junction unmatched. For the CDR3, the DNA is TGTGCCAGCACCGATAGCGGGACGTGGGGTGAGCAGTTCTTC. Protein product: CASTDSGTWGEQFF.

Comments on this clonotype: A read error may produce the germline difference seen at one junction end. V gene TRBV28 combines with J gene TRBJ1-2; 8 nucleotides line up with TRBD1. The germline V gene has CDR1 MDHEN and CDR2 SYDVKM. The CDR3 contains 15 residues. The CDR3 DNA sequence: TGTGCCAGCAGTGACCGGGACAGGAGGAACTTTGGCTACACCTTC. Residues: CASSDRDRRNFGYTF.

This clonotype was counted many times. This sequence joins TRBV6-1 and TRBJ2-7; TRBD1 agrees at 7 bases. Per the germline V gene, CDR1 is MNHNS and CDR2 is SASEGT. CDR3 length equals 14 residues. Trimming took 6 bases from V and 4 from J; bases not matched to a gene: 9. As DNA, the CDR3 is TGTGCCAGCAGGCCCGGGACAGTCGGTTACGAGCAGTACTTC. This gives the protein CASRPGTVGYEQYF.

The table lists this clonotype with a few counts. V usage is TRBV5-1 and J usage is TRBJ1-1; D gene unclear. This CDR3 comprises 13 residues. V was clipped by 2 bases and J by 6 bases, with 11 bases between them. Germline-derived CDR1 and CDR2 are SGHRS and YFSETQ. CDR3 sequence reads: CASSFDMVSEAFF. The CDR3, as DNA: TGCGCCAGCAGCTTTGACATGGTGTCTGAAGCTTTCTTT.

V gene TRBV4-1 combines with J gene TRBJ2-7; 9 nucleotides match TRBD2. Trimming at V came to 5 bases and at J to 1 base, leaving 3 bases not matched to a gene. Germline-derived CDR1 and CDR2 are MGHRA and YSYEKL. CDR3 length equals 14 residues. The CDR3 nucleotides are TGCGCCAGCAGCGTAGCGGGAGCATCCTACGAGCAGTACTTC. It specifies CASSVAGASYEQYF.

This clonotype was recorded many times. This chain uses TRBV10-3 with TRBJ2-7; the match to TRBD2 covers 8 bases. Germline assignment: CDR1 ENHRY and CDR2 SYGVKD. The CDR3 spans 13 residues. With 7 bases clipped from V and 6 bases from J, the junction kept 8 bases outside the gene matches. CDR3 sequence: CAIMPSGSGEQYF. CDR3 bases: TGTGCCATCATGCCCAGCGGGAGTGGCGAGCAGTACTTC.

This clonotype was observed many times. Here the CDR3 reads CASSSHGVAGAFLTDTQYF. CDR3 nucleotide sequence: TGTGCCAGCAGCTCCCATGGGGTAGCGGGGGCGTTTTTAACAGATACGCAGTATTTT. The chain couples TRBV7-2 to TRBJ2-3, with TRBD2 matching 9 bases. J lost 3 bases, V lost 4 bases, and 17 bases had no gene match. The CDR3 covers 19 residues. In germline, CDR1 is SGHTA, CDR2 FQGNSA.

The chain employs TRBV6-2 or TRBV6-3 and TRBJ2-3; D gene unclear. Looked up from germline, CDR1 is MNHEY and CDR2 is SVGEGT. This CDR3 has 15 residues. V was trimmed by 0 bases and J by 6 bases, leaving 13 bases between them. The CDR3 DNA sequence: TGTGCCAGCAGTTACTCGGCTAGTAGCCCCGATACGCAGTATTTT. This encodes CASSYSASSPDTQYF.

Many counts were recorded for this clonotype. The chain uses TRBV28 and TRBJ2-7, with TRBD1 as a possible D gene (5 bases). V lost 6 bases, J lost 3 bases, and 15 bases lay in between. The CDR3 extends over 14 amino acids. Germline V gene lookup returns CDR1 MDHEN and CDR2 SYDVKM. The CDR3 DNA follows: TGTGCCAGCAGGCTGCAGGGTAGGGTCTACGAGCAGTACTTC. This encodes CASRLQGRVYEQYF.

This clonotype came up a few times. The CDR3 sequence is CAISESGADTQYF. CDR3 DNA: TGTGCCATCAGTGAGTCTGGGGCAGATACGCAGTATTTT. This chain uses TRBV10-3 with TRBJ2-3, with D unclear. Germline values: CDR1 ENHRY, CDR2 SYGVKD. This CDR3 is 13 amino acids long. V was clipped by 0 bases and J by 4 bases, with 5 bases between them.

At least ten counts were recorded for this clonotype. This rearrangement joins TRBV6-2 or TRBV6-3 to TRBJ2-5; 13 nucleotides line up with TRBD2. The CDR3 is 15 amino acids. The J segment lost 2 bases and the V segment lost 6 bases, leaving 3 bases of the junction unmatched. The germline CDR1 and CDR2 sequences are MNHEY and SVGEGT. The CDR3 coding sequence is TGTGCCAGCAGGGGACTAGCGGGGACTCAAGAGACCCAGTACTTC. Its protein is CASRGLAGTQETQYF.

This clonotype was observed a few times. The CDR3 DNA reads as TGCAGTGCTTCCATAGAACCCGACACTGAAGCTTTCTTT. Protein: CSASIEPDTEAFF. The chain couples TRBV20-1 to TRBJ1-1; D is unresolved. V was pared by 5 bases and J by 3 bases, with 13 bases between. The CDR3 sequence is 13 residues long. Germline-derived CDR1 and CDR2 are DFQATT and SNEGSKA (reference sequence).